The source of this T cell receptor (beta chain) is a study of T cell responses to AZD1222 COVID-19 vaccine. The data were produced by immunoSEQ multiplex PCR, yet TCRdb's version contains in-frame clones alone and is incomplete. Of about 130,000 clones listed, 92% are singletons. The CDR3 sequence is 15 residues long. The germline CDR1 and CDR2 sequences are MRHNA and SNTAGT. V trimming: 5 bases; J trimming: 8 bases; junction bases outside the gene matches: 9. The genes are TRBV6-4 and TRBJ1-4; 9 bases are a match to TRBD1. This TCR came from an adult in good health. Material: peripheral blood, obtained on day 0 of AZD1222 vaccination. CDR3: CASSFGTGLGEKLFF. In DNA form, the CDR3 reads TGTGCCAGCAGTTTTGGGACAGGGCTCGGGGAAAAACTGTTTTTT.